This section outlines one TCR beta chain sequence together with its context. V was shortened by 5 bases and J by 1 base, with 9 bases between the two germline ends. Germline V CDR1 and CDR2: MNHEY, SMNVEV (reference sequence). This CDR3 is built from 13 residues. This entry comes from a study of CD8 T cells in Susac syndrome. An amount of RNA that ranged from roughly 0.5 to 1 ug was reverse transcribed with random hexamers. MiXCR, applied by TCRdb to the immunoSEQ multiplex PCR reads, yields one record per CDR3 protein. The repertoire holds fewer than 150,000 distinct CDR3 sequences, approximately 90% seen once, with over 0.2% in the top ten.

The clonotype was recovered from a human donor with multiple sclerosis. The chain couples TRBV27 to TRBJ2-7; D uncertain. Sequenced: CD8+ T cells from PBMCs. CDR3 DNA: TGTGCCAGCAGTGTCGGGTTTTCCTACGAGCAGTACTTC. It specifies CASSVGFSYEQYF.